The source of this T cell receptor (beta chain) is a study of blood T cells in healthy people across ages. Study-wide points: When set beside aged donors, long-lived donors presented more naive CD4+ cells and higher diversity.

PBMCs were isolated at a quantity of at least 6 million per sample. At least ten counts were recorded for this clonotype. No antigen is known for it. This CDR3 has 15 residues. Per the germline V gene, CDR1 is SGHTA and CDR2 is FQGNSA. Between the trimmed V and J ends, which lost 3 bases and 0 bases, there was a span of 12 bases. A J-beta primer mix and a sample-barcoded 5' primer were used in a second PCR of about 7 to 12 cycles. In TCRdb, the 5' RACE reads were re-called with MiXCR into one record per CDR3 protein. There are about 800,000 distinct CDR3 sequences in the sample; 58% occur only once, and around 22% lies in the top ten.

Sample: blood. The clonotype originates from a man aged 25-40 years in good health. The chain has TRBV7-2 and TRBJ2-7; no reliable D call. CDR3: CASSLGDRSSYEQYF. The CDR3 region has the DNA TGTGCCAGCAGCTTGGGTGATAGAAGCTCCTACGAGCAGTACTTC. Full variable domain (rest looked up from reference TRBV7-2 and TRBJ2-7): GAGVSQSPSNKVTEKGKDVELRCDPISGHTALYWYRQSLGQGLEFLIYFQGNSAPDKSGLPSDRFSAERTGGSVSTLTIQRTQQEDSAVYLCASSLGDRSSYEQYFGPGTRLTVT.